This T cell receptor (beta chain) was documented in a study of blood T cells in healthy people across ages. This clonotype turned up a few times. Sample-barcoded 5' priming and a J-beta primer mix drove a second PCR of 7 to 11 cycles. Tagging of each cDNA molecule was performed by a template-switch adaptor with 12 random nucleotides. TCRdb reprocessed the 5' RACE reads via MiXCR and lists one record per CDR3 protein. The table records about 1.1 million distinct CDR3 sequences, more than 30% of them present only once. Unmatched junction bases numbered 13, after V lost 0 bases and J lost 6 bases. There are 18 residues in the CDR3. Germline assignment: CDR1 LGHNA and CDR2 YSLEER.

The receptor's source is a young man in good health. The chain carries TRBV4-3 and TRBJ2-3; 9 bases are a match to TRBD1. Specimen: blood. This CDR3 is CASSQDPQGANPSDTQYF. Here the CDR3 DNA reads TGCGCCAGCAGCCAAGACCCACAGGGGGCCAATCCCTCGGATACGCAGTATTTT.